This T cell receptor beta chain was recovered during a study of T cells in Graves' hyperthyroidism and ophthalmopathy. It was RNA transcripts that yielded the amplified TCR beta CDR3 regions. During a first-round RT-PCR of the TCR CDR3, the HTBI primer set was used. Via MiXCR, TCRdb re-called the multiplex PCR reads, giving one row per CDR3 protein. The repertoire holds nearly 750,000 distinct CDR3 sequences, with under 45% as singletons. Germline lookup yields CDR1 SEHNR and CDR2 FQNEAQ (reference sequence). V lost 8 bases to trimming and J lost 5 bases; unmatched junction nucleotides: 8. The CDR3 consists of 13 residues.

The origin of this receptor is a woman between 40 and 50 years old with Graves' hyperthyroidism. This chain joins TRBV7-9 and TRBJ2-7; the match to TRBD1 covers 8 bases. The sample taken for sequencing was blood. CDR3 in amino acids: CASGWTGRNEQYF. CDR3 coding DNA: TGTGCCAGCGGGTGGACAGGGAGGAACGAGCAGTACTTC. Full variable domain (outside the CDR3, taken from reference TRBV7-9 and TRBJ2-7): DTGVSQNPRHKITKRGQNVTFRCDPISEHNRLYWYRQTLGQGPEFLTYFQNEAQLEKSRLLSDRFSAERPKGSFSTLEIQRTEQGDSAMYLCASGWTGRNEQYFGPGTRLTVT.